Listed below are T cell receptor beta chains from one sample, sequenced in a study of CD8 T cells in ankylosing spondylitis. TCRdb ran MiXCR on the 5' RACE reads and lists one entry per CDR3 protein. The table has hundreds of thousands of distinct CDR3 sequences, roughly 20% seen once; the top ten hold roughly 8%. The specimen was blood, either unsorted or a sorted T cell fraction (not recorded which). The source is a male donor with ankylosing spondylitis or in good health (not recorded which). CDR3s include the opening cysteine and the closing phenylalanine or tryptophan. Fields, in order: D gene, clone size, J gene, V gene, CDR3 length, CDR3 protein, CDR3 DNA. D genes are given only for firm matches. Clone size is given for some rows only: seen once, a few or many times, or a class if the clone is expanded.

NA	few	TRBJ2-5	TRBV15	15	CATSRDVVSQETQYF	TGTGCCACCAGCAGAGACGTCGTCTCACAAGAGACCCAGTACTTC
TRBD1	NA	TRBJ1-5	TRBV6-1	15	CASSRGQGRNQPQHF	TGTGCCAGCAGCCGTGGACAGGGCCGCAATCAGCCCCAGCATTTT
TRBD1	few	TRBJ2-4	TRBV7-8	15	CASSLTGQGENIQYF	TGTGCCAGCAGCTTAACGGGACAGGGGGAAAACATTCAGTACTTC
NA	NA	TRBJ2-5	TRBV2	13	CASSYVRGETQYF	TGTGCCAGCAGTTATGTCAGGGGAGAGACCCAGTACTTC
NA	NA	TRBJ2-2	TRBV5-1	17	CASSLGPRTANTGELFF	TGCGCCAGCAGCTTGGGTCCTCGAACTGCGAACACCGGGGAGCTGTTTTTT
NA	NA	TRBJ2-1	TRBV27	18	CVSSEGGLLGGISNEQFF	TGTGTCAGCAGCGAGGGGGGACTACTAGGAGGGATAAGCAATGAGCAGTTCTTC
NA	NA	TRBJ2-5	TRBV29-1	12	CSVVRPGETQYF	TGCAGCGTTGTCCGACCTGGAGAGACCCAGTACTTC
TRBD1	NA	TRBJ2-1	TRBV12-3/TRBV12-4	13	CASSLDRVTEQFF	TGTGCCAGCAGTTTGGACAGGGTAACTGAGCAGTTCTTC
NA	few	TRBJ2-1	TRBV4-1	15	CASSQGYRRDNEQFF	TGCGCCAGCAGCCAAGGGTACAGGCGGGACAATGAGCAGTTCTTC
NA	few	TRBJ1-5	TRBV10-3	13	CAIRGQVNQPQHF	TGTGCCATCAGGGGACAAGTGAATCAGCCCCAGCATTTT
NA	few	TRBJ1-1	TRBV29-1	15	CSVEDFWTARTEAFF	TGCAGCGTTGAAGATTTCTGGACAGCCCGCACTGAAGCTTTCTTT
NA	NA	TRBJ2-2	TRBV2	16	CASRPGLGPLDGELFF	TGTGCCAGCAGGCCCGGTCTCGGGCCCTTAGACGGGGAGCTGTTTTTT
NA	NA	TRBJ2-3	TRBV7-8	15	CASSLVGWETDTQYF	TGTGCCAGCAGCTTAGTCGGGTGGGAGACAGATACGCAGTATTTT
NA	NA	TRBJ1-5	TRBV20-1	14	CSARDQSLTQPQHF	TGCAGTGCTAGAGATCAATCGTTAACCCAGCCCCAGCATTTT
TRBD1	NA	TRBJ1-1	TRBV5-1	16	CASSPGTGDRGTEAFF	TGCGCCAGCAGCCCCGGGACAGGGGATCGGGGCACTGAAGCTTTCTTT
TRBD1	few	TRBJ2-1	TRBV11-2	13	CASSSLQGHEQFF	TGTGCCAGCAGCTCACTACAGGGGCATGAGCAGTTCTTC
NA	once	TRBJ1-2	TRBV28	15	CASSLIQARVYAYTF	TGTGCCAGCAGTTTAATCCAGGCAAGGGTCTATGCCTACACCTTC
TRBD1	NA	TRBJ2-6	TRBV5-1	17	CASSSTGLVSGANVLTF	TGCGCCAGCAGCTCGACAGGGCTCGTCTCTGGGGCCAACGTCCTGACTTTC
NA	NA	TRBJ2-3	TRBV7-3	16	CASSLTSSRPADTQYF	TGTGCCAGCAGCTTAACCTCCAGCCGACCGGCAGATACGCAGTATTTT
TRBD2	many	TRBJ2-1	TRBV3-1	18	CASSQEGPLAGDYNEQFF	TGTGCCAGCAGCCAAGAAGGCCCCCTAGCGGGAGACTACAATGAGCAGTTCTTC
NA	many	TRBJ2-1	TRBV20-1	14	CSARGASSYNEQFF	TGCAGTGCTAGAGGTGCTAGTTCCTACAATGAGCAGTTCTTC
NA	few	TRBJ2-1	TRBV5-1	15	CASSLEGQGFNEQFF	TGCGCCAGCAGCTTGGAGGGGCAGGGGTTCAATGAGCAGTTCTTC
TRBD1	many	TRBJ2-1	TRBV5-6	14	CASSSNRDSNEQFF	TGTGCCAGCAGCTCAAACCGGGACAGTAATGAGCAGTTCTTC
NA	few	TRBJ1-5	TRBV5-1	14	CASSPGEANQPQHF	TGCGCCAGCAGCCCCGGAGAGGCCAATCAGCCCCAGCATTTT
NA	many	TRBJ2-2	TRBV27	13	CASSFSVTGELFF	TGTGCCAGCAGTTTTAGCGTCACCGGGGAGCTGTTTTTT